Presented here are 17 T cell receptor beta chains from one specimen sequenced in a study of Tregs in tolerant kidney transplant recipients. The protocol was immunoSEQ multiplex PCR, while the TCRdb copy is restricted to in-frame clones and leaves out a portion. The sample shows tens of thousands of clones, 70% to 90% of them seen only once. The starting material was CD4+ T cells from blood, obtained before the transplant. Receptors were obtained from a human donor who received a combined kidney and bone marrow transplant.

The chain couples TRBV28 to TRBJ2-7; no definite D call. With 3 bases removed from V and 3 bases from J, the gap between germline ends came to 15 bases. This CDR3 region has 15 residues. The germline V gene encodes CDR1 MDHEN and CDR2 SYDVKM. CDR3 region: CASSFPLQSRYEQYF. DNA of the CDR3: TGTGCCAGCAGTTTTCCCCTACAGAGTCGCTACGAGCAGTACTTC.

The rearrangement links TRBV4-1 to TRBJ2-3; D call uncertain. V lost 8 bases and J 2 bases, leaving 11 bases between the germline ends. The CDR3 spans 13 residues. Germline V gene data show CDR1 as MGHRA and CDR2 as YSYEKL. In DNA, the CDR3 is TGCGCCAGCTCCGGTAGAAACACAGATACGCAGTATTTT. It encodes CASSGRNTDTQYF.

The rearrangement joins TRBV5-1 to TRBJ2-1; TRBD2 aligns across 10 bases. CDR1 and CDR2 (germline): SGHRS, YFSETQ. The CDR3 is made up of 17 amino acids. The V and J ends lost 4 bases and 7 bases, in that order; junction bases with no gene match: 14. The CDR3 DNA reads as TGCGCCAGCAGCCACCTAATAGCGGGGGGTTGGGATAATGAGCAGTTCTTC. It codes for CASSHLIAGGWDNEQFF. Full variable domain (outside the CDR3, taken from reference TRBV5-1 and TRBJ2-1): KAGVTQTPRYLIKTRGQQVTLSCSPISGHRSVSWYQQTPGQGLQFLFEYFSETQRNKGNFPGRFSGRQFSNSRSEMNVSTLELGDSALYLCASSHLIAGGWDNEQFFGPGTRLTVL.

This clone was detected only a few times. V and J are TRBV19 and TRBJ1-4; D gene uncertain. Germline V gene lookup returns CDR1 LNHDA and CDR2 SQIVND (reference sequence). V was clipped by 10 bases and J by 6 bases, with 9 bases between them. The CDR3 is 11 amino acids. The CDR3 DNA is TGTGCCACCATCCATGATGAAAAACTGTTTTTT. Encoded protein: CATIHDEKLFF.

This clone was counted a few times. The chain employs TRBV7-8 and TRBJ2-7; TRBD2 matches 11 bases. Germline lookup yields CDR1 SGHVS and CDR2 FQNEAQ. The CDR3 contains 15 residues. Germline trimming cut 5 bases from V and 1 base from J; bases unmatched to any gene: 4. The chain's CDR3 is CASSLLAGASYEQYF. The DNA for the CDR3 is TGTGCCAGCAGCCTACTAGCGGGAGCATCCTACGAGCAGTACTTC.

This clone was observed once. This sequence joins TRBV5-1 and TRBJ2-7; TRBD2 matches 7 bases. Germline V gives CDR1 SGHRS, CDR2 YFSETQ. Trimming took 4 bases from V and 5 from J; bases not matched to a gene: 6. CDR3 length: 13 residues. The chain's CDR3 is CASSPPRGDEQYF. CDR3 DNA sequence: TGCGCCAGCAGCCCCCCCCGGGGGGACGAGCAGTACTTC. The entire variable domain, with the rest obtained from reference TRBV5-1 and TRBJ2-7, is as follows: KAGVTQTPRYLIKTRGQQVTLSCSPISGHRSVSWYQQTPGQGLQFLFEYFSETQRNKGNFPGRFSGRQFSNSRSEMNVSTLELGDSALYLCASSPPRGDEQYFGPGTRLTVT.

As DNA, the CDR3 is TGTGCCAGCAGCTTAGGCTCACGCAATGAGCAGTTCTTC. Its translation is CASSLGSRNEQFF. This chain joins TRBV7-3 and TRBJ2-1; D gene ambiguous. V shed 2 bases and J shed 6 bases, with 8 bases lying between them. The V gene's germline CDR1 is SGHTA and CDR2 FQGTGA. The CDR3 runs 13 residues.

The V and J genes are TRBV6-1 and TRBJ2-2; weak D call: TRBD1 (5 bases). The germline V gene has CDR1 MNHNS and CDR2 SASEGT. CDR3 length: 14 amino acids. Trimming stripped 7 bases from V and 4 bases from J, with 13 bases between. CDR3 region: CASNLQDGTGELFF. The CDR3 DNA reads as TGTGCCAGCAATTTACAGGATGGCACCGGGGAGCTGTTTTTT.

The chain joins TRBV18 to TRBJ2-3; D ambiguous. Looked up from germline, CDR1 is KGHSH and CDR2 is LQKENI. Deletions cut 2 bases from V and 1 base from J, with 4 bases between. The CDR3 has 13 residues. CDR3 amino acids: CASSPYGTDTQYF. Here the CDR3 DNA reads TGTGCCAGCTCACCATATGGCACAGATACGCAGTATTTT.

A single count supports this clone. This chain uses TRBV5-5 with TRBJ1-2; maybe TRBD1 (5 bases). In germline, CDR1 is SGHKS, CDR2 YYEKEE (reference sequence). The CDR3 contains 14 residues. V was trimmed by 1 base and J by 2 bases, leaving 9 bases between them. DNA of the CDR3: TGTGCCAGCAGCTTGATAAGGGGCAACTATGGCTACACCTTC. It encodes CASSLIRGNYGYTF. The full variable domain, completed using reference TRBV5-5 and TRBJ1-2, is DAGVTQSPTHLIKTRGQQVTLRCSPISGHKSVSWYQQVLGQGPQFIFQYYEKEERGRGNFPDRFSARQFPNYSSELNVNALLLGDSALYLCASSLIRGNYGYTFGSGTRLTVV.

V gene TRBV19 combines with J gene TRBJ2-7; 9 bases line up with TRBD1. The germline V gene has CDR1 LNHDA and CDR2 SQIVND (reference sequence). The CDR3 has 14 residues. V shed 3 bases and J 4 bases; nucleotides not matched to a gene: 4. CDR3 sequence: CASSIRDRAYEQYF. In nucleotides, the CDR3 is TGTGCCAGTAGTATCCGGGACAGGGCTTACGAGCAGTACTTC.

The chain uses TRBV7-2 and TRBJ2-2; a possible D gene is TRBD2 (5 bases). The CDR3 contains 16 residues. V dropped 3 bases and J dropped 1 base, with 12 bases sitting between them. The germline CDR1 and CDR2 sequences are SGHTA and FQGNSA. CDR3 bases: TGTGCCAGCAGCTTGACCGGGGTAATGAACACCGGGGAGCTGTTTTTT. This sequence encodes CASSLTGVMNTGELFF.

The V gene is TRBV6-6, the J gene TRBJ2-3; TRBD2 matches at 7 bases. The length of the CDR3 is 15 residues. V lost 6 bases and J lost 3; bases outside the gene matches: 9. Germline V gene sequence: CDR1 MNHNY, CDR2 SVGAGI (reference sequence). The CDR3 bases are TGTGCCAGCAGAGAGCCGGGACTAAGGACAGATACGCAGTATTTT. Residues: CASREPGLRTDTQYF.

The rearrangement joins TRBV9 to TRBJ2-1; 7 bases match TRBD2. The CDR3 runs 16 residues. Trimming removed 1 base from V and 9 bases from J; junction bases left unmatched: 13. Per the germline V gene, CDR1 is SGDLS and CDR2 is YYNGEE. The CDR3 loop reads CASSVRPFAGEGEQFF. CDR3 sequence (DNA): TGTGCCAGCAGCGTAAGGCCCTTTGCGGGAGAGGGTGAGCAGTTCTTC.

The table lists this clone with a few counts. This chain joins TRBV5-1 and TRBJ2-7, with TRBD2 matching 12 bases. The CDR3 extends over 15 amino acids. Trimming at V came to 4 bases and at J to 0 bases, leaving 2 bases not matched to a gene. Germline V gene data show CDR1 as SGHRS and CDR2 as YFSETQ. Here the CDR3 DNA reads TGCGCCAGCAGCGGACTAGCGGGGAGCTCCTACGAGCAGTACTTC. As protein: CASSGLAGSSYEQYF.

This clone was detected a few times. The rearrangement joins TRBV12-1 to TRBJ1-2; the D call in the table, TRBD1, was not verified against the DNA. TRBV12-1 is noted as a pseudogene. CDR3 length: 17 amino acids. CDR3: CASSLNAGTGMRRGYTF. The CDR3 coding sequence is TGTGCCAGCAGCTTGAACGCCGGGACAGGGATGCGAAGAGGCTACACCTTC.

The gene calls are TRBV15 and TRBJ2-2, with D possibly TRBD1 on 6 matching bases. CDR3 length equals 14 residues. Trimming stripped 3 bases from V and 5 bases from J, with 10 bases between. The V gene's germline CDR1 is LNHNV and CDR2 YYDKDF (reference sequence). CDR3 amino acids: CATSSDRGTGELFF. The CDR3 region has the DNA TGTGCCACCAGCAGTGATAGGGGGACCGGGGAGCTGTTTTTT.